This T cell receptor (beta chain) was recovered during a study of identical twins. At least ten counts were recorded for this clonotype. The antigen is unknown. Healthy Caucasians provided all donations. TCRdb ran MiXCR on the 5' RACE reads and lists one entry per CDR3 protein. The table includes approximately 600,000 distinct CDR3 sequences, 7.1% detected once. The study's findings and limits: Shared out-of-frame alpha sequences (those common to twins) showed excess low generation probability. For monozygotic twins, models underestimated out-of-frame TCR alpha sharing.

V dropped 6 bases and J dropped 2 bases, with 16 bases sitting between them. The length of the CDR3 is 16 residues. These data were also reused for a study on yellow fever vaccine responses in identical twins. That source notes: Reported findings indicate that twins' vaccine T cell responses seemed partially convergent, partially personalized.

The chain is built from TRBV12-3 or TRBV12-4 and TRBJ2-2, with D possibly matching TRBD1 (7 bases). The sequencing input was PBMCs. This clonotype was obtained from a young woman in good health. In nucleotides, the CDR3 is TGTGCCAGCAGGAGCACGCGGGACAGTAACACCGGGGAGCTGTTTTTT. Amino acids: CASRSTRDSNTGELFF.